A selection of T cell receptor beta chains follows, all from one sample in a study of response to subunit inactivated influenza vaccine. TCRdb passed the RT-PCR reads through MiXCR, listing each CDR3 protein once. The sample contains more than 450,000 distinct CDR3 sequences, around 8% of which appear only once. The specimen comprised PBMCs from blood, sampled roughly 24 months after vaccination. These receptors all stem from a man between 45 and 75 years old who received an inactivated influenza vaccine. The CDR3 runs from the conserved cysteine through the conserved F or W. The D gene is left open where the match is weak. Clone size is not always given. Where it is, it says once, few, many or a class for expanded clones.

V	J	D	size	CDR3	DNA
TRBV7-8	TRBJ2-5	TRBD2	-	CASSLALGLRQETQYF	TGTGCCAGCAGCTTAGCTCTGGGACTAAGACAAGAGACCCAGTACTTC
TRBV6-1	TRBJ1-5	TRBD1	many	CASRGTGEGQPQHF	TGTGCCAGCAGGGGGACAGGGGAGGGTCAGCCCCAGCATTTT
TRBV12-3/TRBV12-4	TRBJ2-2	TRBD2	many	CASSLVFGGTGELFF	TGTGCCAGCAGTTTGGTATTCGGGGGGACCGGGGAGCTGTTTTTT
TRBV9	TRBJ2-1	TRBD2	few	CASSLPRSGNYNEQFF	TGTGCCAGCAGCTTACCGCGTAGCGGGAATTACAATGAGCAGTTCTTC
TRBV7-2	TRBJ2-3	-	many	CASSLRRDTQYF	TGTGCCAGCAGCCTCAGAAGGGATACGCAGTATTTT
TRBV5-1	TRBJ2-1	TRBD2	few	CASSLASGGAGNEQFF	TGCGCCAGCAGCTTGGCTAGCGGGGGGGCGGGCAATGAGCAGTTCTTC
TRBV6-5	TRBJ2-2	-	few	CASSYSAGSGTGELFF	TGTGCCAGCAGTTACTCTGCGGGGTCCGGGACCGGGGAGCTGTTTTTT
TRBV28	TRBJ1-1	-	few	CASSLSGKVTEAFF	TGTGCCAGCAGTTTATCGGGGAAAGTCACTGAAGCTTTCTTT
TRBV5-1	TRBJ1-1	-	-	CASRLRQGTNTEAFF	TGCGCCAGCCGCTTGCGTCAGGGTACGAACACTGAAGCTTTCTTT
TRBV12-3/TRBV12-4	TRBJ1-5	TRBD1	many	CASRSDRGVVQPQHF	TGTGCCAGCAGATCGGACAGGGGAGTGGTTCAGCCCCAGCATTTT
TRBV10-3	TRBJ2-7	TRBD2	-	CAISDRLAGNYEQYF	TGTGCCATCAGTGACCGACTAGCGGGTAACTACGAGCAGTACTTC
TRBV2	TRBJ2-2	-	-	CASSNAIGGTGELFF	TGTGCCAGCAGTAACGCTATCGGAGGCACCGGGGAGCTGTTTTTT
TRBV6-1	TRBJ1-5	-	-	CASSALFDSNQPQHF	TGTGCCAGCAGTGCACTATTTGATAGCAATCAGCCCCAGCATTTT
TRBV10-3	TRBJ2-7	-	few	CAISGQAPYEQYF	TGTGCCATCAGTGGACAGGCACCCTACGAGCAGTACTTC
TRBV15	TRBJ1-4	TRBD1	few	CATSRSGQEAKLFF	TGTGCCACCAGCAGATCGGGACAGGAGGCAAAACTGTTTTTT
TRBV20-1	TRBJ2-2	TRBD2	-	CSAPHPGLYNTGELFF	TGCAGTGCTCCACACCCGGGACTATATAACACCGGGGAGCTGTTTTTT
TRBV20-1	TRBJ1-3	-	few	CSANNGQLAGNTIYF	TGCAGTGCAAATAACGGACAGTTAGCTGGAAACACCATATATTTT
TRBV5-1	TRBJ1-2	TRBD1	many	CASSDIGQGPSGYTF	TGCGCCAGCAGCGATATCGGACAGGGCCCAAGTGGCTACACCTTC
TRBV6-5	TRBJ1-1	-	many	CASSYLGNTEAFF	TGTGCCAGCAGTTACTTGGGCAACACTGAAGCTTTCTTT
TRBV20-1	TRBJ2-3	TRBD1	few	CSARDRGPDTQYF	TGCAGTGCTCGGGACAGGGGCCCAGATACGCAGTATTTT
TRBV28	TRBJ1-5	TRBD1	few	CASSLSGQGLNQPQHF	TGTGCCAGCAGCCTCTCGGGACAGGGCCTAAATCAGCCCCAGCATTTT
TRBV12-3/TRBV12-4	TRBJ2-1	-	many	CASSFADNEQFF	TGTGCCAGCAGTTTTGCCGACAATGAGCAGTTCTTC
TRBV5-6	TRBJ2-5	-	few	CASSLARREETQYF	TGTGCCAGCAGCTTGGCCAGGAGGGAGGAGACCCAGTACTTC
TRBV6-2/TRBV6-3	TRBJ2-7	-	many	CASSRPTSRNSYEQYF	TGTGCCAGCAGCCGACCCACTAGCCGCAACTCCTACGAGCAGTACTTC
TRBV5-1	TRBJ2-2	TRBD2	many	CASSQWTSGGRPGELFF	TGCGCCAGCAGCCAGTGGACTAGCGGGGGTCGTCCCGGGGAGCTGTTTTTT
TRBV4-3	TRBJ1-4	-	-	CASSQEGGWGLYEKLFF	TGCGCCAGCAGCCAAGAAGGTGGTTGGGGGCTCTATGAAAAACTGTTTTTT
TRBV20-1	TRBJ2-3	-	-	CSASQPGPDTQYF	TGCAGTGCTAGTCAACCAGGGCCAGATACGCAGTATTTT
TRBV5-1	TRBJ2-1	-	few	CASSPAGTGKEYEQFF	TGCGCCAGCAGCCCAGCAGGTACAGGAAAGGAGTATGAGCAGTTCTTC
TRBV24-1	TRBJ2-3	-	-	CATSDSLAAQYF	TGTGCCACCAGTGATTCCTTGGCTGCGCAGTATTTT
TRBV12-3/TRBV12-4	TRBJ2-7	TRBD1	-	CASKNTGVDEQYF	TGTGCCAGCAAGAACACAGGGGTAGACGAGCAGTACTTC
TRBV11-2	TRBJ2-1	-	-	CASSSKTGVWNEQFF	TGTGCCAGCAGCTCAAAGACGGGGGTTTGGAATGAGCAGTTCTTC
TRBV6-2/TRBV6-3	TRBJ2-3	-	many	CASSQRPSDTDTQYF	TGTGCCAGCAGTCAACGACCTAGCGACACAGATACGCAGTATTTT
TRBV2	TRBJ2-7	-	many	CASSVPETPLQGLPSYEQYF	TGTGCCAGCAGTGTCCCCGAAACTCCTCTACAGGGCCTTCCCTCCTACGAGCAGTACTTC
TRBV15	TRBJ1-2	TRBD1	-	CATSPTGLNYGYTF	TGTGCCACCAGCCCGACAGGGTTGAACTATGGCTACACCTTC
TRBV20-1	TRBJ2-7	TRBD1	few	CSARDTGAGSYEQYF	TGCAGTGCTAGAGATACAGGGGCCGGGTCCTACGAGCAGTACTTC
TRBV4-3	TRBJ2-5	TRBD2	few	CASSRFLTSGLQETQYF	TGCGCCAGCAGCCGGTTCCTAACTAGCGGTCTTCAAGAGACCCAGTACTTC
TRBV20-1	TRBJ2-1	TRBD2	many	CSATGTSPEQFF	TGCAGTGCCACCGGGACTAGCCCGGAGCAGTTCTTC
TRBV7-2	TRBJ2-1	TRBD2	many	CASSLFQSGTNEQFF	TGTGCCAGCAGCTTATTCCAGAGCGGGACCAATGAGCAGTTCTTC
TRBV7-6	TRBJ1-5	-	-	CASSLGMGPQHF	TGTGCCAGCAGCTTAGGTATGGGCCCCCAGCATTTT
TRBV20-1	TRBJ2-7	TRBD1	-	CSARDPDGTAYEQYF	TGCAGTGCTAGAGACCCGGACGGGACAGCCTACGAGCAGTACTTC
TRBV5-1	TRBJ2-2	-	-	CAISWRGQGGSGELFF	TGCGCCATCAGCTGGCGCGGACAAGGCGGTTCTGGGGAGCTGTTTTTT
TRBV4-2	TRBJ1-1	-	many	CASSQDQAGDTEAFF	TGTGCCAGCAGCCAAGATCAGGCAGGTGACACTGAAGCTTTCTTT
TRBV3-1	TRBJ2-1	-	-	CASSPDGGPYNEQFF	TGTGCCAGCAGCCCGGACGGGGGCCCCTACAATGAGCAGTTCTTC
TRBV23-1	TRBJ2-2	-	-	CARWRGGELFF	TGCGCCAGATGGCGCGGCGGGGAGCTGTTTTTT
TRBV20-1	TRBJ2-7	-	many	CRAQTPTSYEQYF	TGCAGGGCTCAGACTCCAACCTCCTACGAGCAGTACTTC
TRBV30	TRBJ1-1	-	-	CAWNSPRVEAFF	TGTGCCTGGAATAGCCCGCGAGTTGAAGCTTTCTTT
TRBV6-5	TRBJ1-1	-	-	CASSSPGEAFF	TGTGCCAGCAGTTCCCCAGGTGAAGCTTTCTTT
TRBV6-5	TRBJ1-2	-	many	CASSYAQGYGYTF	TGTGCCAGCAGTTACGCACAGGGCTATGGCTACACCTTC
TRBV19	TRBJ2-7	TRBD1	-	CASSPRRTGPTYEQYF	TGTGCCAGTAGTCCCCGGAGGACAGGACCAACCTACGAGCAGTACTTC
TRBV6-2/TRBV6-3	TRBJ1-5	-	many	CASSYTTGQPQHF	TGTGCCAGCAGTTACACGACGGGCCAGCCCCAGCATTTT
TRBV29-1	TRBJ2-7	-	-	CSVETWGSSYEQYF	TGCAGCGTTGAAACGTGGGGGAGCTCCTACGAGCAGTACTTC
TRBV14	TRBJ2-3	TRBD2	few	CASSQRGGPLRPDTQYF	TGTGCCAGCAGCCAGCGGGGGGGACCATTAAGACCGGATACGCAGTATTTT
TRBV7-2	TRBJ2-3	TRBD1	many	CASRDRTGGTDTQYF	TGTGCCAGCAGGGATCGGACAGGGGGCACAGATACGCAGTATTTT
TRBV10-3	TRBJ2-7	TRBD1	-	CAISEAGTGSVYEQYF	TGTGCCATCAGTGAGGCCGGGACAGGGTCCGTCTACGAGCAGTACTTC
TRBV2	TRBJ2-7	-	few	CASKTESSYEQYF	TGTGCCAGCAAGACAGAAAGCTCCTACGAGCAGTACTTC
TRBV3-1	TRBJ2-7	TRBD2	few	CASSQLLAGGVPYEQYF	TGTGCCAGCAGCCAACTCCTAGCGGGAGGGGTCCCCTACGAGCAGTACTTC
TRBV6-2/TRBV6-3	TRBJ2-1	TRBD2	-	CATSPAGGLHEQFF	TGTGCCACCTCCCCTGCGGGGGGGCTCCATGAGCAGTTCTTC
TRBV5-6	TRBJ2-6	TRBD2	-	CASRTGGTGANVLTF	TGTGCCAGCAGGACGGGAGGCACTGGGGCCAACGTCCTGACTTTC